This section outlines one T cell receptor beta chain sequence together with its context. Antigen unknown. Clones were read by immunoSEQ multiplex PCR, and TCRdb kept only the in-frame ones, dropping some. Of roughly 51,000 clones listed, 70% to 90% are singletons. These data are taken from a study of graft-versus-host responses after intestinal transplantation. Background on the study: Multivisceral, liver-intestinal, or isolated intestinal transplants were given to recipients. For approximately three years after anti-thymocyte globulin induction, all recipients took tacrolimus and steroids. The study, taken as a whole, reports: Among circulating GvH clones, peak levels were associated with early post-transplant declines in HvG clones. Recipient marrow harbored GvH clones, some of which surfaced first in ileum or blood.

CDR3 length: 14 amino acids. The germline V gene encodes CDR1 LNHDA and CDR2 SQIVND (reference sequence). J was trimmed by 8 bases and V by 6 bases; bases with no gene match: 8. The sample consisted of unstimulated CD4+ T cells sorted from spleen or lymph node cells, taken before transplant. The sequence was collected from a human donor who was the organ donor for an intestinal transplant. This rearrangement joins TRBV19 to TRBJ1-4, with 8 bases identical to TRBD1. CDR3 coding DNA: TGTGCCAGTAGACCCAGGGGGCAGTGGGAAAAACTGTTTTTT. Protein: CASRPRGQWEKLFF.